A single sample gave rise to the 24 T cell receptor beta chains below, sequenced in a study of CD8+CD57+ T cells in acquired aplastic anemia. For CDR3 and TCR beta VDJ profiling, genomic DNA was the template used. One entry per CDR3 protein results from TCRdb running MiXCR on the reads. The repertoire holds 150,000 to 200,000 distinct CDR3 sequences, with about 64% as singletons. Sequenced: sorted CD4+, CD8+, or CD8+CD57+ T cells (not recorded which) from PBMCs. Receptors originate from a human donor in good health.

Ten or more counts support this clonotype. The chain employs TRBV4-1 and TRBJ2-7; 8 bases are a match to TRBD1. The V gene's germline CDR1 is MGHRA and CDR2 YSYEKL. The CDR3 spans 16 residues. With 3 bases clipped from V and 4 bases from J, the junction kept 11 bases outside the gene matches. The DNA for the CDR3 is TGCGCCAGCAGCCATGGGACGGCAGGGGGCACATACGAGCAGTACTTC. Translating gives CASSHGTAGGTYEQYF.

As to this clonotype: This CDR3 fails to terminate in the conserved phenylalanine or tryptophan, so it likely reflects a read error. The rearrangement uses TRBV15 and TRBJ1-1; D not certain. This CDR3 contains 12 residues. V lost 5 bases and J 11 bases, leaving 15 bases between the germline ends. Germline CDR1 LNHNV, CDR2 YYDKDF (reference sequence). The CDR3 DNA sequence: TGTGCCACCAGCGGAACGGCAGGACCGGCTTTCTCT. Translation: CATSGTAGPAFS.

This clonotype was detected a few times. The V and J genes are TRBV29-1 and TRBJ1-2, with D possibly matching TRBD1 (6 bases). The germline gives CDR1 SQVTM, CDR2 ANQGSEA. V dropped 6 bases and J dropped 2 bases, with 19 bases sitting between them. The CDR3 has 15 residues. The CDR3 DNA reads TGCAGCGTACACGACACAGGGAGAAAGAACTATGGCTACACCTTC. Encoded protein: CSVHDTGRKNYGYTF.

The rearrangement links TRBV7-2 to TRBJ1-3, with TRBD1 matching 9 bases. CDR1 and CDR2 (germline): SGHTA, FQGNSA. V lost 3 bases and J lost 2; bases outside the gene matches: 2. This CDR3 is built from 15 residues. CDR3 region: CASSLTGGAGNTIYF. Here the CDR3 DNA reads TGTGCCAGCAGCTTGACAGGGGGAGCTGGAAACACCATATATTTT.

The chain combines TRBV25-1 with TRBJ1-6; tentative D call: TRBD1 (6 bases). The V end was cut by 10 bases, the J end by 7 bases, with 17 bases between. Germline CDR1 and CDR2: MGHDK and SYGVNS. The CDR3 spans 14 residues. The DNA for the CDR3 is TGTGCCACCGGAAGGGGGGCTACCAATTCACCCCTCCACTTT. Protein: CATGRGATNSPLHF.

This clonotype has more than one count but fewer than ten. The chain joins TRBV5-4 to TRBJ1-2; possibly TRBD1 for D (6 bases). This CDR3 has 16 residues. Trimming shortened V by 5 bases and J by 3 bases, and 20 bases separated the two germline ends. Germline assignment: CDR1 SGHNT and CDR2 YYREEE (reference sequence). CDR3 in amino acids: CASSDISGTLHYGYTF. In nucleotides, the CDR3 is TGTGCCAGCAGTGATATATCCGGGACACTCCACTATGGCTACACCTTC. Looking up the rest from reference TRBV5-4 and TRBJ1-2 gives the full variable domain: ETGVTQSPTHLIKTRGQQVTLRCSSQSGHNTVSWYQQALGQGPQFIFQYYREEENGRGNFPPRFSGLQFPNYSSELNVNALELDDSALYLCASSDISGTLHYGYTFGSGTRLTVV.

This clonotype occurred once. This chain uses TRBV5-1 with TRBJ2-7; D not resolved. Germline lookup yields CDR1 SGHRS and CDR2 YFSETQ. V gave up 0 bases and J gave up 3 bases, with 10 bases separating them. The CDR3 length is 14 residues. The CDR3 reads CASSLDGSDYEQYF. CDR3 bases: TGCGCCAGCAGCTTGGACGGGTCCGACTACGAGCAGTACTTC.

This chain joins TRBV19 and TRBJ2-2; 8 bases align to TRBD2. Germline V gene data show CDR1 as LNHDA and CDR2 as SQIVND (reference sequence). V dropped 7 bases and J dropped 4; count of bases not matched to a gene: 5. This CDR3 spans 14 amino acids. CDR3 nucleotides: TGTGCCAGTAAGGTAGCGGGAAGCACCGGGGAGCTGTTTTTT. Its protein is CASKVAGSTGELFF.

This clonotype has a count of ten or more. This chain joins TRBV20-1 and TRBJ2-3; 8 bases line up with TRBD2. J gave up 5 bases and V 0 bases, and 7 bases lay outside the gene matches. Germline V gene sequence: CDR1 DFQATT, CDR2 SNEGSKA (reference sequence). CDR3 length equals 15 residues. DNA of the CDR3: TGCAGTGCTAGAGATCCCAGCGGGAGCGGAGATACGCAGTATTTT. Residues: CSARDPSGSGDTQYF.

In its sample, this clonotype was seen a few times. The chain joins TRBV12-3 or TRBV12-4 to TRBJ2-2; no clear D. The CDR3 spans 12 residues. Deletions cut 7 bases from V and 0 bases from J, with 3 bases between. The CDR3 here is CASNPNTGELFF. The CDR3, as DNA: TGTGCCAGCAATCCGAACACCGGGGAGCTGTTTTTT.

The chain carries TRBV20-1 and TRBJ2-1, with a tentative D call TRBD2 (5 bases). This CDR3 is built from 12 residues. The V end was cut by 7 bases, the J end by 4 bases, with 11 bases between. Per the germline V gene, CDR1 is DFQATT and CDR2 is SNEGSKA (reference sequence). The CDR3 here is CSGRQTYNEQFF. The CDR3 DNA reads as TGCAGTGGGAGGCAGACATACAATGAGCAGTTCTTC.

The chain carries TRBV7-9 and TRBJ2-5; TRBD2 agrees at 13 bases. The CDR3 runs 16 residues. In germline, CDR1 is SEHNR, CDR2 FQNEAQ (reference sequence). V lost 2 bases to trimming and J lost 5 bases; unmatched junction nucleotides: 5. This CDR3 reads CASSLSGLAGWETQYF. CDR3 bases: TGTGCCAGCAGCTTATCGGGACTAGCGGGATGGGAGACCCAGTACTTC.

This clonotype appeared a few times. The chain joins TRBV10-2 to TRBJ2-3; D uncertain. CDR3 length equals 14 residues. Looked up from germline, CDR1 is WSHSY and CDR2 is SAAADI. The V end lost 1 base, the J end lost 2 bases, and 7 bases lay between the germline ends. Here the CDR3 reads CASSEFRFTDTQYF. The CDR3 DNA follows: TGCGCCAGCAGTGAGTTCAGATTCACAGATACGCAGTATTTT.

At least ten counts were recorded for this clonotype. The chain combines TRBV15 with TRBJ2-7, with D maybe TRBD2 (5 bases). With 2 bases removed from V and 7 bases from J, the gap between germline ends came to 15 bases. The CDR3 spans 14 residues. CDR1 is LNHNV and CDR2 is YYDKDF in the germline V gene (reference sequence). The CDR3 DNA is TGTGCCACCAGCAGACCTTTGGGAGCGCGGGAGCAGTACTTC. This encodes CATSRPLGAREQYF.

This clonotype was recorded once. V gene TRBV11-2 combines with J gene TRBJ2-7; D is perhaps TRBD1 (5 bases). CDR1 and CDR2 (germline): SGHAT, FQNNGV. V lost 5 bases, J lost 0 bases, and 8 bases lay in between. The CDR3 loop spans 13 amino acids. The CDR3 DNA follows: TGTGCCAGCAGCATAGGGGACTCCTACGAGCAGTACTTC. It specifies CASSIGDSYEQYF.

The J gene is TRBJ2-3, the V gene TRBV5-6; D ambiguous. The CDR3 has 11 amino acids. CDR1 is SGHDT and CDR2 is YYEEEE in the germline V gene. Trimming left V 7 bases short and J 5 bases short, with 8 bases between. The CDR3 nucleotides are TGTGCCAGCGCCTTGGGAGATACGCAGTATTTT. This sequence encodes CASALGDTQYF.

V gene TRBV6-1 combines with J gene TRBJ1-2; no clear D gene. This CDR3 is built from 11 residues. Trimming cost V 5 bases and J 4 bases, with 5 bases left between them. Germline values: CDR1 MNHNS, CDR2 SASEGT. The CDR3 spells CASSPRYGYTF. The CDR3 region has the DNA TGTGCCAGCAGTCCCCGCTATGGCTACACCTTC.

This clonotype was picked up many times. The V call is TRBV12-3 or TRBV12-4, the J call TRBJ2-7; 7 bases line up with TRBD2. The CDR3 sequence is 14 residues long. The ends lost 6 bases at V and 6 bases at J; junction bases unmatched: 11. As DNA, the CDR3 is TGTGCCAGCAGCCAAGGACTAGGACCTCCCGAGCAGTACTTC. As protein: CASSQGLGPPEQYF.

V is TRBV20-1 and J is TRBJ1-2; D perhaps matches TRBD1 (6 bases). The CDR3 runs to 13 residues. The V gene lost 3 bases and the J gene lost 5 bases, with 13 bases spanning the gap. From germline, CDR1 is DFQATT and CDR2 SNEGSKA (reference sequence). The CDR3 spells CSASGGRDYGYTF. In DNA form, the CDR3 reads TGCAGTGCTAGTGGGGGGCGCGATTATGGCTACACCTTC.

The chain has TRBV9 and TRBJ1-2; D not resolved. Germline lookup yields CDR1 SGDLS and CDR2 YYNGEE. V lost 4 bases to trimming and J lost 4 bases, with 17 bases between them. The CDR3 has 15 amino acids. In DNA, the CDR3 is TGTGCCAGCAGCTCACGGGATGCAGCAATCTATGGCTACACCTTC. Its translation: CASSSRDAAIYGYTF.

This chain links TRBV20-1 with TRBJ2-7; perhaps TRBD1 as D (6 bases). Per germline, CDR1 DFQATT and CDR2 SNEGSKA (reference sequence). Trimming removed 3 bases from V and 6 bases from J, with 12 bases in between. The CDR3 is made up of 12 amino acids. The CDR3 DNA follows: TGCAGTGCTAGGGTCCCCAGGGGCGAGCAGTACTTC. It encodes CSARVPRGEQYF.

The rearrangement uses TRBV9 and TRBJ2-1; 7 bases map to TRBD1. This CDR3 is 13 amino acids long. After removal of 5 bases from V and 5 bases from J, the junction contained 4 bases not matched to a gene. Germline values: CDR1 SGDLS, CDR2 YYNGEE. CDR3 region: CASSEGQDNEQFF. The CDR3 DNA reads TGTGCCAGCAGTGAAGGACAGGACAATGAGCAGTTCTTC.

In this sample, this clonotype turned up a few times. The chain joins TRBV5-1 to TRBJ1-6; no definite D call. The CDR3 totals 13 residues. The germline V gene has CDR1 SGHRS and CDR2 YFSETQ. Trimming shortened V by 6 bases and J by 7 bases, and 11 bases separated the two germline ends. The CDR3: CASTSGSNSPLHF. In nucleotides, the CDR3 is TGCGCCAGCACCTCGGGGAGCAATTCACCCCTCCACTTT.

The J gene is TRBJ1-1, the V gene TRBV2, with D tentatively TRBD1 (5 bases). Trimming stripped 4 bases from V and 4 bases from J, with 10 bases between. Germline CDR1 and CDR2: SNHLY and FYNNEI. The CDR3 contains 13 residues. The CDR3 sequence is CASSGQQPTEAFF. DNA of the CDR3: TGTGCCAGCAGTGGACAGCAACCCACTGAAGCTTTCTTT.